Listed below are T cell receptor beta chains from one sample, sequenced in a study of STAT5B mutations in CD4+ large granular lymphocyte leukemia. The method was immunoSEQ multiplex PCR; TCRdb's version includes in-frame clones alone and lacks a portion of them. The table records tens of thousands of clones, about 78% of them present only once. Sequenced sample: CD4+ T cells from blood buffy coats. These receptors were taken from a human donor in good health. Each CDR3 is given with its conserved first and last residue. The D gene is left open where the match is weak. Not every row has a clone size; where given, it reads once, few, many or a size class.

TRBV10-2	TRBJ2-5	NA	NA	TGCGCCAGCAGACGGCACCAAGAGACCCAGTACTTC	CASRRHQETQYF
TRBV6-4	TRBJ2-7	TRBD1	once	TGTGCCAGCAGTGGCTCGTCCCGGGACAGGAGACCCTACGAGCAGTACTTC	CASSGSSRDRRPYEQYF
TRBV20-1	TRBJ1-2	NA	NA	TGCAGTGCTAGGGACAGAAATGGCTACACCTTC	CSARDRNGYTF
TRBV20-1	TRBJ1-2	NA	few	TGCAGTGCTAGAAGGCAGCATGGCTACACCTTC	CSARRQHGYTF
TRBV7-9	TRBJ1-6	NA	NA	TGTGCCAGCAGCTTAGAGGCAACTTCCCTCAATTCACCCCTCCACTTT	CASSLEATSLNSPLHF
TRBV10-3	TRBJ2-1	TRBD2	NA	TGTGCCGGGCAGCGGGAGCGGTACAATGAGCAGTTCTTC	CAGQRERYNEQFF
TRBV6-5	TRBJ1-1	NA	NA	TGTGCCAGCAGGCGGGTGGTGAACACTGAAGCTTTCTTT	CASRRVVNTEAFF
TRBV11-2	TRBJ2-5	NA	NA	TGTGCCAGCAGCCTGAATGGACGGAAGGGAGAGACCCAGTACTTC	CASSLNGRKGETQYF
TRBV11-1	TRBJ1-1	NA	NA	TGTGCCAGCAGCCGCGGCGGCACCACTGAAGCTTTCTTT	CASSRGGTTEAFF
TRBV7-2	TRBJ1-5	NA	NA	TGTGCCAGCAGCTTAGGGGACGTTAGCAATCAGCCCCAGCATTTT	CASSLGDVSNQPQHF
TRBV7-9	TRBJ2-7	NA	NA	TGTGCCAGCAGCTTAGTTAGGGGCGGTCTCGAGCAGTACTTC	CASSLVRGGLEQYF
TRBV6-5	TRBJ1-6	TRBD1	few	TGTGCCAGCAGTAAGCAGGGGGCTTGGTCACCCCTCCACTTT	CASSKQGAWSPLHF
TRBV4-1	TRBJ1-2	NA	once	TGCGCCAGCAGCCATGATCAGGGTTATGGCTACACCTTC	CASSHDQGYGYTF
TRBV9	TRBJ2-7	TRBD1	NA	TGTGCCAGCAGCGCCAACAGGGGCTCCTACGAGCAGTACTTC	CASSANRGSYEQYF
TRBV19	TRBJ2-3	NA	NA	TGTGCCAGTAGCACTGGACAGCCCGGGGCAGATACGCAGTATTTT	CASSTGQPGADTQYF
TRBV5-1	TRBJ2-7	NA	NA	TGCGCCAGCAGCTTGTTGGGCCGACAGGCGGCCCACGAGCAGTACTTC	CASSLLGRQAAHEQYF
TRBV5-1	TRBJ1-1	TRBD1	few	TGCGCCAGCGCGGGACAGTCGAACACTGAAGCTTTCTTT	CASAGQSNTEAFF
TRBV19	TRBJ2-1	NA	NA	TGTGCCAGTAGTTGGGACCGCGAGGGTGGGCAGTTCTTC	CASSWDREGGQFF
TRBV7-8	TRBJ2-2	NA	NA	TGTGCCAGCAGCTTAATGCCAGCGCGGAGGGGTACCGGGGAGCTGTTTTTT	CASSLMPARRGTGELFF
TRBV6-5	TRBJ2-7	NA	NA	TGTGCCAGCAGTTACTCTGGGGTTACAAAGCAGTACTTC	CASSYSGVTKQYF
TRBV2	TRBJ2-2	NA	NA	TGTGCCAGCAGGATCGGGGGATTTGGATCCGGGGAGCTGTTTTTT	CASRIGGFGSGELFF
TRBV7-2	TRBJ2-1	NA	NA	TGTGCCAGCAGCTTATGGTACGGCGATGAGCAGTTCTTC	CASSLWYGDEQFF
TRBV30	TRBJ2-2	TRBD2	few	TGTGCCTGGAGTCCCGGACTAGCCACTCGGTCCGGGGAGCTGTTTTTT	CAWSPGLATRSGELFF
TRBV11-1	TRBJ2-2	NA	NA	TGTGCCAGCAGCGTTCATGTGGGTGGATCCACCGGGGAGCTGTTTTTT	CASSVHVGGSTGELFF
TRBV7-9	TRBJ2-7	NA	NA	TGTGCCAGCAGCTCTACGGACAGTTTTTCTGGCGAGCAGTACTTC	CASSSTDSFSGEQYF
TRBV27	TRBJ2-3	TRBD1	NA	TGTGCCAGCAGTTTACAGGGACAGGGTTTCGTAGATACGCAGTATTTT	CASSLQGQGFVDTQYF
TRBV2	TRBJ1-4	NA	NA	TGTGCCATAAAGACAGCTACTAATGAAAAACTGTTTTTT	CAIKTATNEKLFF
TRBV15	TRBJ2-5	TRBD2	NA	TGTGCCACCAGCCCTTCTCCCCCCCGGAGCGGGAGAGAGACCCAGTACTTC	CATSPSPPRSGRETQYF
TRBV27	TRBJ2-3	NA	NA	TGTGCCAGCAGTCCCCTTGAGCGGAGCACAGATACGCAGTATTTT	CASSPLERSTDTQYF
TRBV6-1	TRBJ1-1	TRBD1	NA	TGTGCCAGCAGGGCCAGGGGGGGGAACACTGAAGCTTTCTTT	CASRARGGNTEAFF
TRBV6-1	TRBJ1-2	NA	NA	TGTGCCAGCAGTGAAGGTCAGAACTATGGCTACACCTTC	CASSEGQNYGYTF